What follows are 12 T cell receptor beta chains derived from one specimen sequenced in a study of blood T cell repertoires in COVID-19. Assay: immunoSEQ multiplex PCR; the TCRdb copy retains only in-frame clones and omits some. The sample comprises 95,000 to 110,000 clones, around 92% of which are singletons, and around 3.4% rests with the top ten. The sequenced sample was peripheral blood. The receptors originated from an older woman with acute or convalescent COVID-19.

The V and J genes are TRBV28 and TRBJ2-7; 9 nucleotides align to TRBD2. Looked up from germline, CDR1 is MDHEN and CDR2 is SYDVKM. This CDR3 is built from 15 residues. The V and J ends lost 4 bases and 5 bases, in that order; junction bases with no gene match: 9. The CDR3 bases are TGTGCCAGCAGTTGGGGACTAGCAGAGGCAGACGAGCAGTACGTC. Amino acid sequence: CASSWGLAEADEQYV.

The chain is built from TRBV5-1 and TRBJ1-1, with unresolved D. Trimming cost V 1 base and J 5 bases, with 9 bases left between them. The CDR3 spans 13 residues. The germline V gene encodes CDR1 SGHRS and CDR2 YFSETQ. CDR3 sequence reads: CASSLTSSTEAFF. CDR3 nucleotides: TGCGCCAGCAGCTTGACATCCTCAACTGAAGCTTTCTTT.

The V call is TRBV18, the J call TRBJ2-2; 12 bases agree with TRBD1. J gave up 6 bases and V 3 bases, and 2 bases lay outside the gene matches. The CDR3 spans 15 residues. CDR1 and CDR2 (germline): KGHSH, LQKENI. CDR3 DNA: TGTGCCAGCTCACCGGGACAGGGGGCTTCCGGGGAGCTGTTTTTT. Protein: CASSPGQGASGELFF. Complete variable domain (other parts from reference TRBV18 and TRBJ2-2): NAGVMQNPRHLVRRRGQEARLRCSPMKGHSHVYWYRQLPEEGLKFMVYLQKENIIDESGMPKERFSAEFPKEGPSILRIQQVVRGDSAAYFCASSPGQGASGELFFGEGSRLTVL.

This chain connects TRBV5-1 to TRBJ2-6; unclear D gene. The V gene lost 4 bases and the J gene lost 2 bases, with 7 bases spanning the gap. Germline V gene lookup returns CDR1 SGHRS and CDR2 YFSETQ. The CDR3 contains 14 residues. CDR3 sequence (DNA): TGCGCCAGCAGCCCTGGAGCTGGGGCCAACGTCCTGACTTTC. Translated, it gives CASSPGAGANVLTF.

This chain uses TRBV19 with TRBJ2-1, with 10 positions matching TRBD2. This CDR3 comprises 17 residues. Trimming took 2 bases from V and 4 from J; bases not matched to a gene: 8. Germline V gene data show CDR1 as LNHDA and CDR2 as SQIVND (reference sequence). The CDR3 region is CASSIQSGRGLYNEQFF. The DNA of the CDR3 is TGTGCCAGTAGTATACAGAGCGGGAGGGGACTATACAATGAGCAGTTCTTC.

The chain recombines TRBV24-1 with TRBJ2-1; 16 nucleotides align to TRBD2. The CDR3 sequence is 15 residues long. Germline V gene lookup returns CDR1 KGHDR and CDR2 SFDVKD. Trimming cost V 10 bases and J 6 bases; bases outside gene matches: 5. The CDR3, as DNA: TGTGCCACTGGGACTAGCGGGAGGGCTGTCAATGAGCAGTTCTTC. Residues: CATGTSGRAVNEQFF.

This sequence joins TRBV20-1 and TRBJ1-6; perhaps TRBD1 as D (5 bases). V was shortened by 3 bases and J by 7 bases, with 10 bases between the two germline ends. The germline CDR1 and CDR2 sequences are DFQATT and SNEGSKA (reference sequence). The CDR3 covers 13 residues. Here the CDR3 reads CSASSRVNSPLHF. The CDR3 DNA follows: TGCAGTGCTAGTTCCAGGGTGAATTCACCCCTCCACTTT.

The gene calls are TRBV1 and TRBJ1-6; TRBD1, the table's D call, lacks a check against the DNA. TRBV1 is a known pseudogene. This CDR3 comprises 17 residues. CDR3 bases: TGCACCAGCAGCCAAGTTTACGGACAGGGGTTTTACTCACCCCTCCACTTT. It codes for CTSSQVYGQGFYSPLHF.

The rearrangement joins TRBV10-2 to TRBJ1-5; TRBD1 might be the D (5 bases). CDR1 is WSHSY and CDR2 is SAAADI in the germline V gene. Trimming pared 0 bases from V and 7 bases from J, leaving 13 bases between. CDR3 length equals 15 residues. DNA for the CDR3: TGCGCCAGCAGTGAGTCGAAGGGGTCGCGCCAGCCCCAGCATTTT. Its translation is CASSESKGSRQPQHF.

J is TRBJ1-6 and V is TRBV5-1, with 8 nucleotides matching TRBD1. The V segment lost 4 bases and the J segment 10 bases; nucleotides outside the gene matches: 10. The CDR3 length is 15 residues. Per germline, CDR1 SGHRS and CDR2 YFSETQ. The CDR3 bases are TGCGCCAGCAGCGAAGGGACAGGTGGCCAGTCACCCCTCCACTTT. Its protein product is CASSEGTGGQSPLHF.

The rearrangement uses TRBV3-1 (or the pseudogene TRBV3-2) and TRBJ2-3, with D unclear. Trimming cost V 4 bases and J 0 bases, with 8 bases left between them. Germline V gives CDR1 LGHDT, CDR2 YNNKEL (reference sequence). The CDR3 sequence is 14 residues long. In DNA form, the CDR3 reads TGTGCCAGCAGCCCACCCGGGAGCACAGATACGCAGTATTTT. Translation gives CASSPPGSTDTQYF.

The chain carries TRBV9 and TRBJ2-2; D might be TRBD1 (6 bases). Germline assignment: CDR1 SGDLS and CDR2 YYNGEE. The CDR3 runs 16 residues. The V end was cut by 1 base, the J end by 4 bases, with 14 bases between. Here the CDR3 reads CASSVMAGVITGELFF. DNA of the CDR3: TGTGCCAGCAGCGTAATGGCAGGGGTCATCACCGGGGAGCTGTTTTTT.